This record covers a single T cell receptor beta chain. Germline CDR1 LGHNA, CDR2 YNFKEQ. V gave up 0 bases and J gave up 6 bases; unmatched junction bases: 9. The CDR3 consists of 16 residues. The table came from immunoSEQ multiplex PCR; TCRdb's copy has only in-frame clones and leaves some out. This sample yields 450,000 to 500,000 clones, of which approximately 85% are seen a single time; roughly 3.1% belongs to the top ten. This sample is drawn from a study of blood T cell repertoires in COVID-19. The sample comprised peripheral blood. This receptor was obtained from a human donor in a cohort sampled during active COVID-19. This chain connects TRBV4-2 to TRBJ2-7; 9 bases fit TRBD2. The CDR3 protein is CASSQEGGSGSREQYF. The DNA of the CDR3 is TGTGCCAGCAGCCAAGAGGGGGGTAGCGGGAGCCGCGAGCAGTACTTC.